These 22 T cell receptor beta chains were sequenced from one sample in a study of vaccination effects on CD4 cells after COVID-19. These receptors' antigens are unknown. The culture ran for about 10 days, and then CD4+ T cells were isolated. Subjects were given two BNT162b2 or mRNA-1273 vaccine doses. The protocol was immunoSEQ multiplex PCR, while the TCRdb copy is restricted to in-frame clones and leaves out a portion. The sample includes some 40,000 clones, about 62% of them seen just once. The material was CD4+ T cells from PBMCs cultured without peptide, obtained after COVID-19 vaccination. The receptors were sampled from a human donor who received a COVID-19 vaccine.

This chain uses TRBV11-2 with TRBJ2-7; 9 nucleotides line up with TRBD2. The CDR3 has 14 residues. Germline V gene sequence: CDR1 SGHAT, CDR2 FQNNGV. V lost 5 bases and J lost 9; bases outside the gene matches: 11. The CDR3 sequence is CASSPEGGRGVQYF. CDR3 sequence (DNA): TGTGCCAGCAGCCCCGAAGGCGGGAGGGGAGTGCAGTACTTC.

This chain links TRBV10-3 with TRBJ1-2; 7 bases agree with TRBD1. The CDR3 loop spans 13 amino acids. The V gene's germline CDR1 is ENHRY and CDR2 SYGVKD. With V trimmed by 6 bases and J by 4 bases, 5 bases remained unmatched. CDR3 coding DNA: TGTGCCATCAGCACCCGGGACAGCTATGGCTACACCTTC. Its protein is CAISTRDSYGYTF.

The CDR3 sequence: CSASMGQGDYEQYF. In DNA form, the CDR3 reads TGCAGTGCGAGTATGGGACAGGGGGATTACGAGCAGTACTTC. V and J are TRBV20-1 and TRBJ2-7; 11 bases agree with TRBD1. CDR1 DFQATT and CDR2 SNEGSKA come from the germline V gene (reference sequence). The CDR3 runs to 14 residues. Losses at the gene ends were 6 bases for V and 4 bases for J; bases not matched to a gene: 8.

The chain carries TRBV19 and TRBJ2-7, with 8 nucleotides matching TRBD2. The CDR3 has 15 amino acids. The V segment lost 3 bases and the J segment 0 bases; nucleotides outside the gene matches: 4. Germline values: CDR1 LNHDA, CDR2 SQIVND (reference sequence). For the CDR3, the DNA is TGTGCCAGTAGTATCCCGGGAGGGGGCTCCTACGAGCAGTACTTC. Protein sequence: CASSIPGGGSYEQYF.

This sequence joins TRBV15 and TRBJ2-7; 8 positions match TRBD1. The CDR3 contains 13 residues. Germline assignment: CDR1 LNHNV and CDR2 YYDKDF (reference sequence). V shed 2 bases, J shed 6 bases, and the junction held 3 bases outside the gene matches. In DNA, the CDR3 is TGTGCCACCAGCAGAAGACAGGGGAGCGAGCAGTACTTC. Its translation: CATSRRQGSEQYF.

This clone turned up a few times. This specimen includes other DNA sequences encoding the same CDR3. The J gene is TRBJ1-1, the V gene TRBV19, with D unresolved. This CDR3 is 13 amino acids long. V was trimmed by 5 bases and J by 0 bases, leaving 7 bases between them. Germline V gene sequence: CDR1 LNHDA, CDR2 SQIVND (reference sequence). The CDR3 nucleotides are TGTGCCAGTAGTTCAGGATTGAACACTGAAGCTTTCTTT. Its translation: CASSSGLNTEAFF.

The J gene is TRBJ1-5, the V gene TRBV6-1; D remains unclear. V lost 3 bases to trimming and J lost 1 base, with 10 bases between them. Germline V lookup: CDR1 MNHNS, CDR2 SASEGT. CDR3 size: 15 residues. In DNA form, the CDR3 reads TGTGCCAGCAGTGACGGATTGGGGAGCAATCAGCCCCAGCATTTT. It is translated as CASSDGLGSNQPQHF.

This chain connects TRBV5-4 to TRBJ1-4, with a tentative D call TRBD1 (5 bases). Germline V CDR1 and CDR2: SGHNT, YYREEE (reference sequence). The CDR3 has 16 residues. Trimming took 0 bases from V and 2 from J, leaving 11 bases between them. This chain's CDR3 is CASSLEGAGTNEKLFF. The CDR3 DNA follows: TGTGCCAGCAGCTTGGAGGGAGCAGGGACTAATGAAAAACTGTTTTTT.

This chain links TRBV9 with TRBJ1-1; 9 positions agree with TRBD1. Germline V CDR1 and CDR2: SGDLS, YYNGEE. V gave up 3 bases and J gave up 0 bases; unmatched junction bases: 24. The CDR3 contains 22 residues. Written as DNA, the CDR3 is TGTGCCAGCAGCGAAATAGGCCGGGACAGGGCCCATTCCCAACAAATGAACACTGAAGCTTTCTTT. As protein: CASSEIGRDRAHSQQMNTEAFF.

V is TRBV4-2 and J is TRBJ2-1; 7 bases agree with TRBD2. Unmatched junction bases numbered 7, after V lost 1 base and J lost 7 bases. The CDR3 extends over 15 amino acids. Germline V gene lookup returns CDR1 LGHNA and CDR2 YNFKEQ. The CDR3 sequence is CASSQVGLAANEQFF. For the CDR3, the DNA is TGTGCCAGCAGCCAAGTCGGGCTAGCGGCTAATGAGCAGTTCTTC.

The chain is built from TRBV3-1 (or the pseudogene TRBV3-2) and TRBJ1-1; possible D gene TRBD1, 6 bases. The CDR3 contains 13 residues. Trimming stripped 2 bases from V and 10 bases from J, with 14 bases between. Germline values: CDR1 LGHDT, CDR2 YNNKEL (reference sequence). The CDR3, as DNA: TGTGCCAGCAGCCAATCGGGGGGCGCGGGAGCTTTCTTT. This sequence encodes CASSQSGGAGAFF.

The gene calls are TRBV18 and TRBJ2-1; 7 nucleotides align to TRBD2. This CDR3 comprises 14 residues. With V trimmed by 0 bases and J by 6 bases, 2 bases remained unmatched. Germline CDR1 and CDR2: KGHSH and LQKENI. The CDR3 here is CASSPPTSINEQFF. The CDR3 DNA reads TGTGCCAGCTCACCACCGACTAGCATCAATGAGCAGTTCTTC.

The chain links TRBV5-8 to TRBJ1-2; D gene uncertain. This CDR3 spans 11 amino acids. Looked up from germline, CDR1 is SGHTS and CDR2 is YDEGEE. Trimming removed 4 bases at V and 2 bases at J, with 3 bases between. The CDR3 is CASSANYGYTF. The CDR3 DNA sequence: TGTGCCAGCAGCGCCAACTATGGCTACACCTTC.

V usage is TRBV7-2 and J usage is TRBJ2-2; 8 bases match TRBD1. CDR1 SGHTA and CDR2 FQGNSA come from the germline V gene. The CDR3 consists of 15 residues. The ends lost 3 bases at V and 6 bases at J; junction bases unmatched: 6. CDR3 sequence: CASSLSQGASGELFF. CDR3 in DNA: TGTGCCAGCAGCTTGTCTCAGGGGGCGTCCGGGGAGCTGTTTTTT.

The J gene is TRBJ2-1, the V gene TRBV5-4, with 12 bases that match TRBD1. This CDR3 contains 14 residues. The V gene end was trimmed by 4 bases and the J gene end by 9 bases; junction bases not matched to a gene: 5. CDR1 is SGHNT and CDR2 is YYREEE in the germline V gene (reference sequence). CDR3 bases: TGTGCCAGCAGCCTGGGACAGGGGGCTGGTGAGCAGTTCTTC. Its translation: CASSLGQGAGEQFF. Based on the CDR3 plus reference TRBV5-4 and TRBJ2-1, the full variable domain is ETGVTQSPTHLIKTRGQQVTLRCSSQSGHNTVSWYQQALGQGPQFIFQYYREEENGRGNFPPRFSGLQFPNYSSELNVNALELDDSALYLCASSLGQGAGEQFFGPGTRLTVL.

V gene TRBV7-8 combines with J gene TRBJ1-2; D is possibly TRBD1 (5 bases). The germline V gene encodes CDR1 SGHVS and CDR2 FQNEAQ. This CDR3 has 13 residues. V lost 2 bases, J lost 5 bases, and 9 bases lay in between. The CDR3 loop is CASSLTGRYGYTF. The DNA for the CDR3 is TGTGCCAGCAGCTTAACAGGAAGGTATGGCTACACCTTC. Looking up the rest from reference TRBV7-8 and TRBJ1-2 gives the full variable domain: GAGVSQSPRYKVAKRGQDVALRCDPISGHVSLFWYQQALGQGPEFLTYFQNEAQLDKSGLPSDRFFAERPEGSVSTLKIQRTQQEDSAVYLCASSLTGRYGYTFGSGTRLTVV.

The chain couples TRBV21-1 to TRBJ2-4. TRBV21-1 is a listed pseudogene. This CDR3 spans 16 amino acids. The CDR3 DNA is TGTGCCAGCAGCAAAGCAGGGATATGGGCCAAAAACATTCAGTACTTC. Residues: CASSKAGIWAKNIQYF.

The rearrangement links TRBV27 to TRBJ2-1; 10 positions match TRBD1. The CDR3 is 18 amino acids. The V gene's germline CDR1 is MNHEY and CDR2 SMNVEV (reference sequence). Germline trimming cut 8 bases from V and 0 bases from J; bases unmatched to any gene: 13. The CDR3: CASAAGTGAISSYNEQFF. DNA of the CDR3: TGTGCCAGCGCAGCCGGGACAGGGGCTATAAGCTCCTACAATGAGCAGTTCTTC.

J is TRBJ2-7 and V is TRBV12-5; 8 positions match TRBD1. Germline-derived CDR1 and CDR2 are LGHNT and FRNRAP. CDR3 length equals 14 residues. Unmatched junction bases numbered 9, after V lost 7 bases and J lost 4 bases. CDR3 in amino acids: CASALRDRRYEQYF. As DNA, the CDR3 is TGTGCTAGTGCCCTAAGGGACAGGCGATACGAGCAGTACTTC.

This chain uses TRBV7-9 with TRBJ1-1; D unclear. Germline values: CDR1 SEHNR, CDR2 FQNEAQ (reference sequence). Trimming removed 5 bases from V and 3 bases from J, with 16 bases in between. This CDR3 contains 15 residues. The CDR3 DNA sequence: TGTGCCAGCAGCCCGAGGACCCTTGGCTACACTGAAGCTTTCTTT. Protein sequence: CASSPRTLGYTEAFF. The variable domain in full, with the rest retrieved from reference TRBV7-9 and TRBJ1-1, is DTGVSQNPRHKITKRGQNVTFRCDPISEHNRLYWYRQTLGQGPEFLTYFQNEAQLEKSRLLSDRFSAERPKGSFSTLEIQRTEQGDSAMYLCASSPRTLGYTEAFFGQGTRLTVV.

The chain has TRBV7-9 and TRBJ2-1; D is undetermined. Germline V CDR1 and CDR2: SEHNR, FQNEAQ (reference sequence). The CDR3 has 14 amino acids. V gave up 3 bases and J gave up 6 bases, with 12 bases separating them. The CDR3 spells CASSFALGGNEQFF. The CDR3 region has the DNA TGTGCCAGCAGCTTCGCCCTAGGTGGCAATGAGCAGTTCTTC. The full variable domain, rest sourced from reference TRBV7-9 and TRBJ2-1, is DTGVSQNPRHKITKRGQNVTFRCDPISEHNRLYWYRQTLGQGPEFLTYFQNEAQLEKSRLLSDRFSAERPKGSFSTLEIQRTEQGDSAMYLCASSFALGGNEQFFGPGTRLTVL.

The chain recombines TRBV10-1 with TRBJ1-4, with D possibly TRBD1 on 6 matching bases. V lost 4 bases and J lost 4, with 22 bases in between. The CDR3 runs to 18 residues. Germline lookup yields CDR1 WNHNN and CDR2 SYGVQD (reference sequence). This chain's CDR3 is CASSAWGQSTENNEKLFF. The CDR3 DNA follows: TGCGCCAGCAGTGCATGGGGACAATCCACGGAGAATAATGAAAAACTGTTTTTT.